This T cell receptor (beta chain) was identified during a study of cytomegalovirus exposure and HLA in healthy donors (dated by TCRdb to 2015 to 2018). About the investigation overall: An earlier analysis of roughly 500 of the donors reported roughly 300 Gb of sequence data and some 120 million unique TCR beta sequences from roughly 180 million T cells. Besides the first cohort of around 700 subjects, a separate validation cohort made up of over a hundred different subjects was used. The study combined high-throughput TCR immunosequencing, statistical association of individual TCRs with disease status, and machine learning to predict cytomegalovirus infection status. In an earlier analysis of 550 to 700 of the donors, high-throughput TCR beta sequencing was used to judge whether each TCR beta V gene segment behaved as functional or pseudogenic. Of the 350 to 400 genotyped donors, approximately 83% fell in the genetic ancestry cluster associated with self-reported Caucasian donors. Rather than using new phenotypic data, the later analysis identified candidate immune exposures from TCR beta sequences and from how often those sequences occurred across donors. Several DR-DQ haplotypes were treated as single units for association and clustering because of strong linkage in the cohort. All discovery cohort repertoires had been generated on a single sequencing platform. An early release that covered 500 to 800 HLA-typed donors contained approximately 320 gigabases of sequencing data and 85 million to 100 million unique TCR sequences. HLA typing included class I and class II loci at four-digit resolution. Alongside the repertoire data, information on donor age, sex, ethnicity and CMV serostatus was compiled. Among roughly 400 genotyped donors of the cohort, an average of around 250,000 unique TCR beta nucleotide sequences was sequenced per donor, of which roughly 18% were non-productive. The study aimed to test whether signatures of past pathogen exposure could be identified by cataloging public T cell receptors. To study patterns of TCR occurrence, a later analysis re-analyzed previously published TCR beta repertoires from 666 donors and added high-resolution HLA genotyping. The number of typed donors differed by locus: about 620-640 for A, B, C, DRB1 and DQB1; approximately 520 for DQA1; approximately 600 for DPA1; and approximately 450 for DPB1. A later genetic analysis took genome-wide SNP genotypes for about 65% of the 666 donors and used that subset as a discovery cohort. The study used immunosequencing to profile the T cell repertoires of approximately 690 subjects and linked those repertoires to cytomegalovirus serostatus. Study-level results and caveats: CMV serostatus was the only immune exposure information available for the cohort. Several of the top co-occurrence clusters appeared to be linked to parvovirus B19, influenza, CMV and Epstein-Barr virus, according to a later analysis. HLA typing was unavailable for some donors at each locus, so association tests used only the typed subset. Approximately 18 rarely observed V segments, including chromosome 9 orphons, were excluded from the earlier analysis of almost 600 of the donors because counts were too low. Some IMGT-functional V segments, including TRBV6-2 and TRBV6-3, could not be distinguished by the 87-base-pair reads and were therefore excluded. In a later analysis, most CMV-associated TCR beta chains were found to appear HLA-restricted, with HLA associations seemingly driven largely by CMV exposure. In a later analysis, the rate of TCR association differed among HLA loci, with DRB1 alleles having the most associated TCRs and HLA-C alleles having the fewest. Specific HLA alleles were associated with over 15,000 TCR beta sequences at a false discovery rate of 0.05 in a later analysis. The cohort was sequenced for TCR beta chains only, and without alpha or paired-chain data the features that could be detected were limited. When HLA alleles, especially DR and DQ, strongly co-occurred, TCR associations were difficult to assign to individual alleles. A further reported finding was that TCR beta sequences accurately predicted the HLA-A and HLA-B alleles for most subjects in the first cohort. The classifier was reported to diagnose cytomegalovirus status with high specificity and sensitivity in both the original and validation cohorts. Correlated functional status among segregating V segments might reflect linkage disequilibrium, but an unknown experimental factor could not be ruled out. In the study, around 150 TCR beta chains were listed as associated with cytomegalovirus. A few of the identified cytomegalovirus-associated TCR beta chains were confirmed in vitro to be specific for cytomegalovirus antigens. The authors suggested that the approach could potentially be generalized to other disease states and immunological phenotypes. In an earlier analysis of some 540 of the donors, most TCR beta V segments appeared in productive rearrangements about 90% or about 30% of the time, broadly matching IMGT annotations. Most TCR sequences were seen in very few donors, while some public TCRs were found in many individuals. A later analysis found that HLA-associated TCR beta chains were more clonally expanded and had lower generation probabilities than equally common non-associated chains. The presence/absence analyses assumed that sequencing depth was roughly uniform across donors, and that assumption may not be true. In a later genetic analysis, fewer N-insertions in productive TCRs were reported among donors in an Asian-associated ancestry cluster than the roughly 700-donor mean. An association between a missense DCLRE1C variant and V-gene and J-gene trimming of TCR beta chains was found in a later genetic analysis and replicated in an independent cohort. The sequencing pipeline was judged likely to have produced a cluster of highly shared sequence variants as a technical artifact.

Trimming at the junction amounts to 0 bases on V and 3 bases on J, and the germline ends lie 8 bases apart. Based on the germline V gene, the CDR1 and CDR2 sequences are SGDLS and YYNGEE. The CDR3 goes from the cysteine to the phenylalanine over 14 residues. The retained sequence is limited to the CDR3, 42 bases, with the frame set at the first base. In total, roughly 670 healthy bone marrow donors made up the cohort. At the time of sampling, all cohort members were nominally healthy, though unrecorded immune exposures were likely present. The donor tested CMV seropositive, placing the donor among the 289 seropositive members of the cohort. Every donor gave a peripheral blood sample, and the peripheral blood mononuclear cells from that sample were used for TCR beta sequencing. The Qiagen DNeasy Blood Extraction Kit was used to extract genomic DNA from the blood cell samples. As regards this clone: Its antigen target is currently unknown. Base-call qualities are not available, and no considerably larger clone is one nucleotide away.

Libraries were made using the immunoSEQ multiplex PCR assay. A mixture of 60 forward primers for TCR Vbeta segments and 13 reverse primers for TCR Jbeta segments was used in the multiplex PCR. The CDR3 region of rearranged TCR beta genes was amplified from genomic DNA by a multiplex PCR assay. On the Illumina HiSeq System, the amplified TCR beta libraries were sequenced as 87-base-pair reads. The source study handled its data this way. Across the 600 to 700 repertoires, a later analysis counted roughly 77 million unique TCR beta chains, roughly 11 million of which were shared by at least two donors. A nearest-neighbor algorithm error-corrected the raw reads and collapsed the reads into unique sequences, merging closely related sequences to remove PCR and sequencing errors. CDR3 sequences were aligned to IMGT reference sequences to assign V, D and J gene segments. Each retained sequence needed at least a six-nucleotide match to both a V gene segment and a J gene segment. A rearrangement was called productive if the CDR3 had no stop codons and remained in frame with V and J, and every other rearrangement was called non-productive. Following IMGT convention, CDR3 was defined as the stretch from the second conserved V-encoded cysteine up to the conserved J-encoded phenylalanine. Sequences without an unambiguous match to a single V gene segment were excluded from the earlier analysis of over 500 of the donors. In an earlier analysis of roughly 600 of the donors, a V segment was called functional when productive rearrangements were above 56.7%, and segregating when the standard deviation between donors exceeded 5%. To diagnose cytomegalovirus status from the catalog of TCR beta chain sequences, a statistical classification framework was built. In a later analysis, TCR nucleotide sequences were compared against IMGT/GENE-DB human TR gene sequences so that V and J genes could be assigned. In a later analysis, CDR3 sequences and most-parsimonious VDJ recombination scenarios were assigned using the TCRdist pipeline. In a later analysis, each TCR beta chain was defined by its CDR3 amino acid sequence together with its V-gene family, and reads lacking a unique V-gene family were excluded. In a later analysis, around 600 highly shared, low-generation-probability nucleotide sequences were removed to address suspected cross-contamination and a sequencing artifact. For each public chain, a later analysis derived a clonal expansion index from normalized ranks of inferred template counts within each repertoire. Generation probabilities in a later analysis came from a VDJ recombination model fitted to out-of-frame rearrangements, and those results were checked against IGoR. Hypergeometric tests were used in a later analysis to score TCR-TCR, TCR-HLA and TCR-CMV co-occurrence, with a repertoire-size bias correction applied to the TCR pairs. To estimate false discovery rates, a later analysis permuted the HLA or CMV assignments 20 times. In a later analysis, co-occurring TCRs were grouped with DBSCAN, and TCRdist sequence similarity was added when clustering was performed within HLA-allele-positive subsets. Repertoires with fewer than 30,000 or more than 120,000 public chains, plus five repertoires with anomalous nucleotide sharing, were excluded from co-occurrence clustering. This immuneACCESS table, as held by TCRdb, lists in-frame sequences with V and J called but not all clones. Of the missing ones, under half trace to an unresolved V gene in checked studies; the others have no known cause. That table supplies the V and J calls and clone size; D and trimming were determined from the DNA. The sample has 150,000 to 200,000 clones on record, 75% to 85% of them singletons. Of the sample, roughly 7.3% falls within the top ten clones.

Material for sequencing was PBMCs. The TCR sequence derives from a male donor in good health and CMV-seropositive. Recombination joined TRBV9 with TRBJ2-3; no D gene can be assigned with confidence. The sequenced DNA is TGTGCCAGCAGCGTAGTAACAGAAACAGATACGCAGTATTTT. Its protein is CASSVVTETDTQYF.